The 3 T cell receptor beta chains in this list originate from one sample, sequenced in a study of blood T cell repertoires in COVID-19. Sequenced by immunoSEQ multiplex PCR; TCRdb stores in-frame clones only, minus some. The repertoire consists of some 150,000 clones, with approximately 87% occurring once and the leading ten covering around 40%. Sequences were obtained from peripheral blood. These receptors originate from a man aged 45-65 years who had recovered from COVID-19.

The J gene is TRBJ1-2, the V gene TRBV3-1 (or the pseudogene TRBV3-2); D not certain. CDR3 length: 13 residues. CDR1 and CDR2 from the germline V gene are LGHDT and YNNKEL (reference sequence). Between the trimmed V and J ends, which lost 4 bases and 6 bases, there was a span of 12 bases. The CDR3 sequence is CASSRIPSDGYTF. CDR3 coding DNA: TGTGCCAGCAGCCGCATCCCCTCAGATGGCTACACCTTC.

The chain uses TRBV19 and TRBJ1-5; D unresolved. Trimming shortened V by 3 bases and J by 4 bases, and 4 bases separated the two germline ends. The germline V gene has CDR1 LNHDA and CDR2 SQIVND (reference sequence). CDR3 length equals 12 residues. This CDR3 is CASSIPNQPQHF. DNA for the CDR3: TGTGCCAGTAGTATCCCAAATCAGCCCCAGCATTTT.

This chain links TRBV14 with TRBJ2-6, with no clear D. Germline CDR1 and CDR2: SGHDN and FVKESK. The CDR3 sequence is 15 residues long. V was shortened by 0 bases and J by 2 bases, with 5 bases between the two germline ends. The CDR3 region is CASSQELTGANVLTF. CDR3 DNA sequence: TGTGCCAGCAGCCAAGAACTAACTGGGGCCAACGTCCTGACTTTC.